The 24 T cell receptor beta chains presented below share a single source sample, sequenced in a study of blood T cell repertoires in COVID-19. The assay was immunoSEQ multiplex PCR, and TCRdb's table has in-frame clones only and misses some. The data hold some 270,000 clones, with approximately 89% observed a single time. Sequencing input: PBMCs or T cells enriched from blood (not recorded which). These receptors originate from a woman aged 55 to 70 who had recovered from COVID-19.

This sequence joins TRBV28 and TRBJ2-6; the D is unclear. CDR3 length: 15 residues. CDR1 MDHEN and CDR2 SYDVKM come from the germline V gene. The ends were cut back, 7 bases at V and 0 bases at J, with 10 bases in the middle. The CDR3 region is CASTAPSSGANVLTF. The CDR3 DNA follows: TGTGCCAGCACAGCGCCAAGCTCTGGGGCCAACGTCCTGACTTTC.

The CDR3 protein is CAWSPGDQPQHF. The CDR3 DNA reads as TGTGCCTGGAGTCCAGGGGATCAGCCCCAGCATTTT. This chain connects TRBV30 to TRBJ1-5; tentatively, D is TRBD1 (6 bases). Trimming took 2 bases from V and 5 from J, leaving 7 bases between them. The CDR3 extends over 12 amino acids. Germline CDR1 is GTSNPN and CDR2 is SVGIG (reference sequence).

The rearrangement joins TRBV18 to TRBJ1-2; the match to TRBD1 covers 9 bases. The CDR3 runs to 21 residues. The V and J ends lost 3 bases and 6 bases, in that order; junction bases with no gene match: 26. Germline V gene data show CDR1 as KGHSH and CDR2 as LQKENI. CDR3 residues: CASSPYDSLGTSGQGHHGYTF. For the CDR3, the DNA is TGTGCCAGCTCACCCTACGATTCACTCGGGACGAGCGGACAGGGGCACCATGGCTACACCTTC.

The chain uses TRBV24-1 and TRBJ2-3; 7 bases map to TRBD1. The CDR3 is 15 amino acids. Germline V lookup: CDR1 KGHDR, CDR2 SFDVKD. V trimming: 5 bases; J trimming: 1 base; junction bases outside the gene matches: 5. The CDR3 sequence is CATSVLGQGTDTQYF. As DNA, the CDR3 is TGTGCCACCAGTGTGCTAGGACAGGGCACAGATACGCAGTATTTT.

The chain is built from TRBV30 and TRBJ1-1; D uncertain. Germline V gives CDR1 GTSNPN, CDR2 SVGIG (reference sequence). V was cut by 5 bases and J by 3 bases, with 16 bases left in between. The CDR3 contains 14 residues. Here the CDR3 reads CAWVHGVRHTEAFF. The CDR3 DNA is TGTGCCTGGGTCCACGGGGTCCGTCACACTGAAGCTTTCTTT.

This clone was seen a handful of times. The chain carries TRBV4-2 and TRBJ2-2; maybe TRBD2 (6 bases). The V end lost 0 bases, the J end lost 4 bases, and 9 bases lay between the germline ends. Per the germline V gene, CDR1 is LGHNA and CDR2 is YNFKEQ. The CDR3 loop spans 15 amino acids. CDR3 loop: CASSQEEGGTGELFF. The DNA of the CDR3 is TGTGCCAGCAGCCAAGAGGAGGGAGGCACCGGGGAGCTGTTTTTT.

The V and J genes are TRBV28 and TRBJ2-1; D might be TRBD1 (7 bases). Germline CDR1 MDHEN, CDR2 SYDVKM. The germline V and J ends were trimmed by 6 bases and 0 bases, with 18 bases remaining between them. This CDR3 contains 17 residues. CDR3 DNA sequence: TGTGCCAGCAGGTCCAGGGGGGCCTCCAGCTCCTACAATGAGCAGTTCTTC. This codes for CASRSRGASSSYNEQFF. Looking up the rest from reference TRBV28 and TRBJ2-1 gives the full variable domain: DVKVTQSSRYLVKRTGEKVFLECVQDMDHENMFWYRQDPGLGLRLIYFSYDVKMKEKGDIPEGYSVSREKKERFSLILESASTNQTSMYLCASRSRGASSSYNEQFFGPGTRLTVL.

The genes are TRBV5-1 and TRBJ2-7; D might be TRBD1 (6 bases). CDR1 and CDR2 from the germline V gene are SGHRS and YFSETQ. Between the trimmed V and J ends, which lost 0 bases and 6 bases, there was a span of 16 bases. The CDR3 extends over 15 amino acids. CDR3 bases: TGCGCCAGCAGCTTGGAAGAACAGGGTGTGCGCGAGCAGTACTTC. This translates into CASSLEEQGVREQYF. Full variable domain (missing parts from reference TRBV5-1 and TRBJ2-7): KAGVTQTPRYLIKTRGQQVTLSCSPISGHRSVSWYQQTPGQGLQFLFEYFSETQRNKGNFPGRFSGRQFSNSRSEMNVSTLELGDSALYLCASSLEEQGVREQYFGPGTRLTVT.

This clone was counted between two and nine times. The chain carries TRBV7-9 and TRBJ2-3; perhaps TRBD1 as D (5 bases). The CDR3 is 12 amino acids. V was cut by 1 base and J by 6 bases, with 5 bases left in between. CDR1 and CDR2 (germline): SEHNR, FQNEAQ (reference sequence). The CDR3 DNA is TGTGCCAGCAGCTTAGAGGGGGATACGCAGTATTTT. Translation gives CASSLEGDTQYF.

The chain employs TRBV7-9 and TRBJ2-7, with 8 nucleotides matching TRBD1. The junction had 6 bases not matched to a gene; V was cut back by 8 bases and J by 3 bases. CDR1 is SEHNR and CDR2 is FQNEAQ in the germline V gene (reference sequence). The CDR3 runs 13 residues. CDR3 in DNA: TGTGCCAGCGAGAGCGACAGGGGCTACGAGCAGTACTTC. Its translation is CASESDRGYEQYF. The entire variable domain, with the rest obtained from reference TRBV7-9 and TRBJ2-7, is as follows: DTGVSQNPRHKITKRGQNVTFRCDPISEHNRLYWYRQTLGQGPEFLTYFQNEAQLEKSRLLSDRFSAERPKGSFSTLEIQRTEQGDSAMYLCASESDRGYEQYFGPGTRLTVT.

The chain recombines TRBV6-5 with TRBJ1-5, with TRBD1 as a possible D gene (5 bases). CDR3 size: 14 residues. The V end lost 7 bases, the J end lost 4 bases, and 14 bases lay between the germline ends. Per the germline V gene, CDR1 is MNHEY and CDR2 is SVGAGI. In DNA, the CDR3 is TGTGCCAGCACTGGAGGGGTGGGTAATCAGCCCCAGCATTTT. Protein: CASTGGVGNQPQHF.

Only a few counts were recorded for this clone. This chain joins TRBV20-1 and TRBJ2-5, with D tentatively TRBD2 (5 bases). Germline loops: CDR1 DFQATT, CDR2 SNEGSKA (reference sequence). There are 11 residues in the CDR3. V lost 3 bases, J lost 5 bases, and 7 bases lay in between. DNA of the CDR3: TGCAGTGCTAGGGAGGCGGAGACCCAGTACTTC. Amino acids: CSAREAETQYF.

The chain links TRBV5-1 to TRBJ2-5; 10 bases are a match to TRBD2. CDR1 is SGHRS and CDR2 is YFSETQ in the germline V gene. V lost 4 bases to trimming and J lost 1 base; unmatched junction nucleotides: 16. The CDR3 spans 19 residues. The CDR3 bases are TGCGCCAGCAGCCCGCCCCTTATATTAGCGGGGGGCCCCCAAGAGACCCAGTACTTC. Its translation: CASSPPLILAGGPQETQYF.

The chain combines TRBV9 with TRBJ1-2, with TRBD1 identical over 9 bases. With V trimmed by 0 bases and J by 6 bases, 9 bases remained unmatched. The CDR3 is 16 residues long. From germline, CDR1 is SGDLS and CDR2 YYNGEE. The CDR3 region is CASSVAPLTGGDGYTF. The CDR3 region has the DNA TGTGCCAGCAGCGTAGCCCCTCTAACAGGGGGCGATGGCTACACCTTC.

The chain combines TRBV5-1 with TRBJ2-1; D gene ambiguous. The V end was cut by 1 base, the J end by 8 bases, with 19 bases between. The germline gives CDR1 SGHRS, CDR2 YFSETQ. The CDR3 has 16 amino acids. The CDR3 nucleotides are TGCGCCAGCAGCTTGTTTGCGCCGGTAGATGTTGATGAGCAGTTCTTC. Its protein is CASSLFAPVDVDEQFF. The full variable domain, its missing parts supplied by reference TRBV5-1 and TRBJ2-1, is KAGVTQTPRYLIKTRGQQVTLSCSPISGHRSVSWYQQTPGQGLQFLFEYFSETQRNKGNFPGRFSGRQFSNSRSEMNVSTLELGDSALYLCASSLFAPVDVDEQFFGPGTRLTVL.

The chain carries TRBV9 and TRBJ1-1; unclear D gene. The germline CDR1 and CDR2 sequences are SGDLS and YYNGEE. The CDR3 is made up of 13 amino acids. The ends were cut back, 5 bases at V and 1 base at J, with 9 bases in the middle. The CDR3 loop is CASRGQTNTEAFF. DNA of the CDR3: TGTGCCAGCAGGGGCCAGACGAACACTGAAGCTTTCTTT.

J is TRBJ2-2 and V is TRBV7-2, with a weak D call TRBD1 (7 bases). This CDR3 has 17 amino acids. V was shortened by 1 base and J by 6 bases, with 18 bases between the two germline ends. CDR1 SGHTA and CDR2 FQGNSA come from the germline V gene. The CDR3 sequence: CASSLDGGRRGAGELFF. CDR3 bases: TGTGCCAGCAGCTTAGATGGGGGCCGCAGGGGGGCCGGGGAGCTGTTTTTT.

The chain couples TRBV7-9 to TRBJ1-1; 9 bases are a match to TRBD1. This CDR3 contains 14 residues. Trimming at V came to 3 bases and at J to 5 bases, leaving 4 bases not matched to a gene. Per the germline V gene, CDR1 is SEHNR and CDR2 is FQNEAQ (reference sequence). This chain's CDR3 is CASSFDRGGTEAFF. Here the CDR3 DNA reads TGTGCCAGCAGCTTCGACAGGGGGGGTACTGAAGCTTTCTTT.

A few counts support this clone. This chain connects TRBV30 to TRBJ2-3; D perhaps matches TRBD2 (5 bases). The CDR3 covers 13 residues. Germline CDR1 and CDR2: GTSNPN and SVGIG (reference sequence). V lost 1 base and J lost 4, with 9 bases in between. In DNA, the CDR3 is TGTGCCTGGAGTGGGCGGGTGGCAGATACGCAGTATTTT. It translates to CAWSGRVADTQYF. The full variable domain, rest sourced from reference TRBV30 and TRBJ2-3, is SQTIHQWPATLVQPVGSPLSLECTVEGTSNPNLYWYRQAAGRGLQLLFYSVGIGQISSEVPQNLSASRPQDRQFILSSKKLLLSDSGFYLCAWSGRVADTQYFGPGTRLTVL.

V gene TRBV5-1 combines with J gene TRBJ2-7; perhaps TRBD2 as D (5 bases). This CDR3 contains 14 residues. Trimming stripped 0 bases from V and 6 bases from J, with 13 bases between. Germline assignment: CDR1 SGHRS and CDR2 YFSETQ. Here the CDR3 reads CASSLGEIWSEQYF. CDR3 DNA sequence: TGCGCCAGCAGCTTGGGGGAGATATGGAGCGAGCAGTACTTC.

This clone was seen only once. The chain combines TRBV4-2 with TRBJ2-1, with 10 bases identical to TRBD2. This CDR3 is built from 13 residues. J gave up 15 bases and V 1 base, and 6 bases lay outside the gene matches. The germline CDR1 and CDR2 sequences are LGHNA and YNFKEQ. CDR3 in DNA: TGTGCCAGCAGCCAAGGTCTAGCGGGAGTCAGGTTCTTC. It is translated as CASSQGLAGVRFF.

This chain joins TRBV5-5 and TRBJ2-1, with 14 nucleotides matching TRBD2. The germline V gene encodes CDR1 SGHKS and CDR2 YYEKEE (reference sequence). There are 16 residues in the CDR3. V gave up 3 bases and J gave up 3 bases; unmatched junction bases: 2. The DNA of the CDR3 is TGTGCCAGCAGCTGGGGACTAGCGGGAGTCTACAATGAGCAGTTCTTC. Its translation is CASSWGLAGVYNEQFF.

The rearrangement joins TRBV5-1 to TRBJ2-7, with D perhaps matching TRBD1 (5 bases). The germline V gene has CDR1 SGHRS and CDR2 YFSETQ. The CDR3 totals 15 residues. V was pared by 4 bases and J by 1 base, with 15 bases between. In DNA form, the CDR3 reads TGCGCCAGCAGCATCGAAATGACAGAATCCTACGAGCAGTACTTC. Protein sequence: CASSIEMTESYEQYF.

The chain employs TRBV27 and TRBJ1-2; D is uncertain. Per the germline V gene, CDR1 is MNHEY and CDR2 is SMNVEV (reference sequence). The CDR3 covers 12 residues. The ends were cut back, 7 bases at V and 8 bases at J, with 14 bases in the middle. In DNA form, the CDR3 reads TGTGCCAGCAAAATGGAGGGCCGCGGCTACACCTTC. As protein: CASKMEGRGYTF.